The table lists the clone carrying this T cell receptor beta chain with many counts. What it binds is not known. Trimming removed 0 bases from V and 8 bases from J, with 16 bases in between. CDR1 is LNHNV and CDR2 is YYDKDF in the germline V gene (reference sequence). This CDR3 spans 15 amino acids. This related bone marrow graft donor gave peripheral blood on the day of marrow donation. The sample belongs to a study of T cells after posttransplantation cyclophosphamide. Profiled with immunoSEQ multiplex PCR; TCRdb holds only in-frame clones, not every one. This sample has approximately 31,000 clones, each found more than once. Overall study findings and caveats: Recipient CMV seropositivity and CMV reactivation strongly tracked TRB clonality. Skin or GI-infiltrating T cells shared few TRB sequences with blood. Later post-transplant blood repertoires were often dominated by donor CD8+ memory clones.

The sequencing sample was made of PBMCs. The TCR comes from a woman aged 25-40 years in good health and a related stem cell transplant donor. The gene calls are TRBV15 and TRBJ1-2; D remains ambiguous. The CDR3 region is CATSRDPLWQAGYTF. The CDR3 nucleotides are TGTGCCACCAGCAGAGATCCTCTCTGGCAGGCGGGCTACACCTTC.